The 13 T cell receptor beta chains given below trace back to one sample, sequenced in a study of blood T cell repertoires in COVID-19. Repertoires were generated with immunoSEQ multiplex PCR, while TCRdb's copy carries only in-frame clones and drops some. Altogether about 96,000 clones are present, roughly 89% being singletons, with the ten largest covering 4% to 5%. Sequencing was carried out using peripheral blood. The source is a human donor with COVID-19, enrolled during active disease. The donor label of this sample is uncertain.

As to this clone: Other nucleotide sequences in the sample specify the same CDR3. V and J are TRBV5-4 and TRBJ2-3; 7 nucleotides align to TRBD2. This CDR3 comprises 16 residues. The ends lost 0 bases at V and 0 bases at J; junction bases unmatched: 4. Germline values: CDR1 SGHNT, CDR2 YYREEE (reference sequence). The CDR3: CASSLVAGGSTDTQYF. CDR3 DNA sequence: TGTGCCAGCAGCTTGGTTGCCGGGGGGAGCACAGATACGCAGTATTTT. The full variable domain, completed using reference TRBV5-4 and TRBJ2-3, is ETGVTQSPTHLIKTRGQQVTLRCSSQSGHNTVSWYQQALGQGPQFIFQYYREEENGRGNFPPRFSGLQFPNYSSELNVNALELDDSALYLCASSLVAGGSTDTQYFGPGTRLTVL.

The CDR3 DNA reads as TGCGCCAGCAGCCTGCAAGGGGATAGCAATCAGCCCCAGCATTTT. Its protein is CASSLQGDSNQPQHF. This rearrangement joins TRBV5-1 to TRBJ1-5, with D perhaps TRBD1 (5 bases). The CDR3 extends over 15 amino acids. V dropped 4 bases and J dropped 0 bases, with 11 bases sitting between them. Per germline, CDR1 SGHRS and CDR2 YFSETQ.

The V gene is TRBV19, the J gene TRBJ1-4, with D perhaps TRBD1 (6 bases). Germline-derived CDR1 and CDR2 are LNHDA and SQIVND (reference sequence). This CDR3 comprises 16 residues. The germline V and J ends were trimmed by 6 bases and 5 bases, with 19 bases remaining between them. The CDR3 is CASRSAGEIENEKLFF. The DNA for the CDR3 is TGTGCCAGTAGGTCCGCAGGGGAAATTGAGAATGAAAAACTGTTTTTT. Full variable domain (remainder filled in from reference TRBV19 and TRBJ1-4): DGGITQSPKYLFRKEGQNVTLSCEQNLNHDAMYWYRQDPGQGLRLIYYSQIVNDFQKGDIAEGYSVSREKKESFPLTVTSAQKNPTAFYLCASRSAGEIENEKLFFGSGTQLSVL.

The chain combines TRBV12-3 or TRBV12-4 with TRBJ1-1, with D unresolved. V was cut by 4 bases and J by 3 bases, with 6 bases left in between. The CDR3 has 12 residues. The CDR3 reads CASSWSDTEAFF. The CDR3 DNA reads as TGTGCCAGCAGTTGGTCGGACACTGAAGCTTTCTTT.

CDR3 loop: CASSERPGQETQYF. The CDR3 DNA reads as TGCGCCAGCAGCGAGCGACCAGGGCAGGAGACCCAGTACTTC. The chain combines TRBV4-1 with TRBJ2-5, with D tentatively TRBD1 (5 bases). The V gene lost 5 bases and the J gene lost 5 bases, with 15 bases spanning the gap. The germline gives CDR1 MGHRA, CDR2 YSYEKL. The CDR3 sequence is 14 residues long.

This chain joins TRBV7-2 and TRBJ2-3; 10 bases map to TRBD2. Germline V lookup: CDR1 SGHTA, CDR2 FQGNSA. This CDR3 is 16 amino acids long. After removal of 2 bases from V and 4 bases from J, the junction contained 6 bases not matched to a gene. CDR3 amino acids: CASSLTLAGTADTQYF. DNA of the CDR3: TGTGCCAGCAGCTTAACACTAGCGGGAACAGCAGATACGCAGTATTTT.

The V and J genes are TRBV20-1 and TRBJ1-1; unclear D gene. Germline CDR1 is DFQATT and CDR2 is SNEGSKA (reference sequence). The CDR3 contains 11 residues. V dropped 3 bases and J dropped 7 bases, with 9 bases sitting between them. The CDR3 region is CSASAGIEAFF. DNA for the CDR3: TGCAGTGCTAGTGCGGGGATTGAAGCTTTCTTT.

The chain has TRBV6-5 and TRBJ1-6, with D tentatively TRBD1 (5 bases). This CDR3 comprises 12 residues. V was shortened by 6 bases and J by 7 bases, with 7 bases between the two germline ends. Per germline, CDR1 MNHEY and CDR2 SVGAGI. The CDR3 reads CASRDTNSPLHF. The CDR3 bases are TGTGCCAGCAGGGACACGAATTCACCCCTCCACTTT.

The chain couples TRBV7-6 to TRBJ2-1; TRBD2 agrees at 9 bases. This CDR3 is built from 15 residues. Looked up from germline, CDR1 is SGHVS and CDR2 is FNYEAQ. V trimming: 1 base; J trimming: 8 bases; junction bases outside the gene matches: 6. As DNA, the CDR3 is TGTGCCAGCAGCTTAGGTCTAGCGGGAATCTATGAGCAGTTCTTC. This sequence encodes CASSLGLAGIYEQFF.

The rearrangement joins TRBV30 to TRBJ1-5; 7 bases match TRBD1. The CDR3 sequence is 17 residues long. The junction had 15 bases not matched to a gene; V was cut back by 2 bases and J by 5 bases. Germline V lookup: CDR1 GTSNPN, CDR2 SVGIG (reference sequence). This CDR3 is CAWSSGQFFGVDQPQHF. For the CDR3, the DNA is TGTGCCTGGAGTTCGGGACAGTTTTTCGGGGTTGATCAGCCCCAGCATTTT.

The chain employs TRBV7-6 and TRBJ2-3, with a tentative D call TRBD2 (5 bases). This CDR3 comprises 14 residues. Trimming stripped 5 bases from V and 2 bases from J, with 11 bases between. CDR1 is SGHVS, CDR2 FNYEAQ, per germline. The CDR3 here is CASSREFATDTQYF. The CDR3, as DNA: TGTGCCAGCAGCCGGGAATTTGCCACAGATACGCAGTATTTT. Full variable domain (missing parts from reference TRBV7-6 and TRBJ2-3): GAGVSQSPRYKVTKRGQDVALRCDPISGHVSLYWYRQALGQGPEFLTYFNYEAQQDKSGLPNDRFSAERPEGSISTLTIQRTEQRDSAMYRCASSREFATDTQYFGPGTRLTVL.

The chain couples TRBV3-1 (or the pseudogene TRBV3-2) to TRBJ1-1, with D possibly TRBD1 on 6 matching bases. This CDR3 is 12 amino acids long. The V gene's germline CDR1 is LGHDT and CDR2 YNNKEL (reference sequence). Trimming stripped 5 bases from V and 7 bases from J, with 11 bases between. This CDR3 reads CASSSRGGEAFF. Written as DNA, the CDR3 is TGTGCCAGCAGCTCGAGGGGGGGTGAAGCTTTCTTT.

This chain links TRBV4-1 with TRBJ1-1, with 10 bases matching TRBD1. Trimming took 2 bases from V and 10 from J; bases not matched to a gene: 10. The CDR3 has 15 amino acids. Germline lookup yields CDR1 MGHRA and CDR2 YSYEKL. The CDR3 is CASSQPGQGMFGAFF. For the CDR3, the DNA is TGCGCCAGCAGCCAACCGGGACAGGGGATGTTCGGAGCTTTCTTT.